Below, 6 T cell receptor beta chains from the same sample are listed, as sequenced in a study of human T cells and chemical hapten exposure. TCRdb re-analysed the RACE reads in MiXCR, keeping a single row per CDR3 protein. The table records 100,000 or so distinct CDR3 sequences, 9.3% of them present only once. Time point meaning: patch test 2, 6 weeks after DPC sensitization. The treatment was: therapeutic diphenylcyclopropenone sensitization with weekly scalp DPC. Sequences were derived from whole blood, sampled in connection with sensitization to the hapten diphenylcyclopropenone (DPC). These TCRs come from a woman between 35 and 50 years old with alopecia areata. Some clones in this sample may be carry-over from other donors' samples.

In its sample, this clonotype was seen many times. As DNA, the CDR3 is TGCAGTGCTCCCGGCCCTTCCTACCACGAGCAGTACTTC. Its protein product is CSAPGPSYHEQYF. This chain uses TRBV20-1 with TRBJ2-7; the D is unclear. Per the germline V gene, CDR1 is DFQATT and CDR2 is SNEGSKA (reference sequence). V was pared by 5 bases and J by 5 bases, with 16 bases between. The CDR3 extends over 13 amino acids.

The CDR3 here is CASSLGQVKNIQYF. The CDR3 DNA reads as TGCGCCAGCAGCTTGGGGCAGGTCAAAAACATTCAGTACTTC. The rearrangement links TRBV5-1 to TRBJ2-4; D uncertain. This CDR3 contains 14 residues. V dropped 0 bases and J dropped 3 bases, with 7 bases sitting between them. The germline V gene encodes CDR1 SGHRS and CDR2 YFSETQ. The variable domain in full, with the rest retrieved from reference TRBV5-1 and TRBJ2-4, is KAGVTQTPRYLIKTRGQQVTLSCSPISGHRSVSWYQQTPGQGLQFLFEYFSETQRNKGNFPGRFSGRQFSNSRSEMNVSTLELGDSALYLCASSLGQVKNIQYFGAGTRLSVL.

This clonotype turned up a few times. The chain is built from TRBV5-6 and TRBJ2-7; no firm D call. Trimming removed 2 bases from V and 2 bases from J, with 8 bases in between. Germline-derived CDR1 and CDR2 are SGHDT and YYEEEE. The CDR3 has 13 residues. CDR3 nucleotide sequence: TGTGCCAGCAGCTTTGGAGACGCCTACGAGCAGTACTTC. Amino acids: CASSFGDAYEQYF.

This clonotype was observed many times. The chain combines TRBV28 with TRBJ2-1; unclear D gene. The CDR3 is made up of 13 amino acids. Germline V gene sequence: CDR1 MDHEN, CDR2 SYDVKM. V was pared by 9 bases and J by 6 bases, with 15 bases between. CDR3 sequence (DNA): TGTGCCAGTACATTGGCCAATCGCAATGAGCAGTTCTTC. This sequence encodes CASTLANRNEQFF.

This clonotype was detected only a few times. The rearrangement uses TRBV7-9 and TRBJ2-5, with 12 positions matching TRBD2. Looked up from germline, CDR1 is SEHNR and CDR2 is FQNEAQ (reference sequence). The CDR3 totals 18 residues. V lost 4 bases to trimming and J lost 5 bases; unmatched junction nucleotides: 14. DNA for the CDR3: TGTGCCAGCAGCTCTGGTGTGGCTAGCGGGAGGGTAATCGAGACCCAGTACTTC. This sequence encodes CASSSGVASGRVIETQYF.

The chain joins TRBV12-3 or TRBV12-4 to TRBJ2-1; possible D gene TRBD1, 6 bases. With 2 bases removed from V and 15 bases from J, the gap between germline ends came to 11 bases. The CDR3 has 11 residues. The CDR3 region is CASSLRGSMFF. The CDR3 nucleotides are TGTGCCAGCAGTTTAAGGGGGAGTATGTTCTTC.